This T cell receptor (beta chain) was identified during a study of radiation and T cells in renal cell carcinoma. General study findings and limits: Pretreatment tumor biopsies were lacking, so baseline clonotypes are unknown.

V lost 5 bases, J lost 4 bases, and 11 bases stayed unmatched. The CDR3 length is 17 residues. The V gene's germline CDR1 is SGHAT and CDR2 FQNNGV. Clones were read by immunoSEQ multiplex PCR, and TCRdb kept only the in-frame ones, dropping some. The repertoire holds about 4,300 clones, with approximately 65% as singletons. To note about this clone: No antigen is known for it.

Documented treatment: 15 Gy SBRT to primary tumor, nephrectomy 4 weeks later. Nephrectomy followed 15 Gy stereotactic body radiation by 4 weeks. The sample consisted of tumor tissue, taken from a patient whose treatment included radiotherapy and nephrectomy. The rearrangement joins TRBV11-2 to TRBJ2-3; TRBD2 matches 11 bases. The source of this sequence is a woman between 55 and 75 years old with renal cell carcinoma. CDR3 in DNA: TGTGCCAGCAGCCCGAGGCGGCTAGCGGGGGGTCCAGATACGCAGTATTTT. Amino acid sequence: CASSPRRLAGGPDTQYF.